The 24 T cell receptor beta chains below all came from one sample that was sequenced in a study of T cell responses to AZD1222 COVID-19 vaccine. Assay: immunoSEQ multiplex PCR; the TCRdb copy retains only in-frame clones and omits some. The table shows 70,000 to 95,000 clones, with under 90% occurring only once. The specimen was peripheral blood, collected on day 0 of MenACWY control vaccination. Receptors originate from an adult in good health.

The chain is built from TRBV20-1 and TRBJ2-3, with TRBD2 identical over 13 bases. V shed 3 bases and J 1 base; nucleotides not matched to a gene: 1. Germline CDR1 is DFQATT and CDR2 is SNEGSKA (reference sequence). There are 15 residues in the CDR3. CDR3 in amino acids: CSASGLAGGTDTQYF. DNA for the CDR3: TGCAGTGCTAGTGGACTAGCGGGAGGCACAGATACGCAGTATTTT.

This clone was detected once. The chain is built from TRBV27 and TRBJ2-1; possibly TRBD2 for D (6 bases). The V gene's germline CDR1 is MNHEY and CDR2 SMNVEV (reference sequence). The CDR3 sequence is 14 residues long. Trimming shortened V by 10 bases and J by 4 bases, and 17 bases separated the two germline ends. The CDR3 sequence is CATTSRGGYNEQFF. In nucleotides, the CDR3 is TGTGCCACGACCTCCAGAGGAGGGTACAATGAGCAGTTCTTC.

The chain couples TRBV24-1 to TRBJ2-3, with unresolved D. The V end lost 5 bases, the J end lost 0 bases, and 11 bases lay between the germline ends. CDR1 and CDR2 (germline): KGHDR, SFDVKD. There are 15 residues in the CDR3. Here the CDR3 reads CATSVRSTSTDTQYF. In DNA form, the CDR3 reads TGTGCCACCAGTGTTAGGTCCACTAGCACAGATACGCAGTATTTT.

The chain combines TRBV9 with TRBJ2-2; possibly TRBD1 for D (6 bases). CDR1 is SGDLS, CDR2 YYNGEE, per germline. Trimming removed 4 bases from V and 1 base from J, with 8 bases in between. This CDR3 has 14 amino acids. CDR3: CASSPTGNTGELFF. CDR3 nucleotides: TGTGCCAGCAGCCCGACAGGGAACACCGGGGAGCTGTTTTTT.

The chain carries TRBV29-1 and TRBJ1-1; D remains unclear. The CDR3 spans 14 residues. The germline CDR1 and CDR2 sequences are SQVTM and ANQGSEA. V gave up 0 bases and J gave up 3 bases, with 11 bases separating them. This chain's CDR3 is CSVEDPGWDTEAFF. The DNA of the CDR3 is TGCAGCGTTGAAGATCCGGGGTGGGACACTGAAGCTTTCTTT.

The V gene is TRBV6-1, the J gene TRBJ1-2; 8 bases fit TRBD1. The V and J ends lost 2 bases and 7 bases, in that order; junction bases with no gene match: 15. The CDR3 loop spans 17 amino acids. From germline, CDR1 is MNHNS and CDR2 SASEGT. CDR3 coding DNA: TGTGCCAGCAGTGAACCCACAGGGGGGATCGGACATCGTGGCTACACCTTC. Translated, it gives CASSEPTGGIGHRGYTF.

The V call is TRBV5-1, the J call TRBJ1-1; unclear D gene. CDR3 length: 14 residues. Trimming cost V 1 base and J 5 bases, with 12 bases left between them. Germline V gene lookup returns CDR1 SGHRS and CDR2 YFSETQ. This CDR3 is CASSLWSSGTEAFF. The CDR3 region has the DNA TGCGCCAGCAGCTTGTGGTCTTCGGGGACTGAAGCTTTCTTT.

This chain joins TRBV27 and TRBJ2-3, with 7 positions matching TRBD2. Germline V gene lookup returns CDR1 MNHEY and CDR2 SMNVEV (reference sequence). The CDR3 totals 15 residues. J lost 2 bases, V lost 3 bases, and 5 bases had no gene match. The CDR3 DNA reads TGTGCCAGCAGTTTTTTGCGGGGGAACACAGATACGCAGTATTTT. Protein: CASSFLRGNTDTQYF.

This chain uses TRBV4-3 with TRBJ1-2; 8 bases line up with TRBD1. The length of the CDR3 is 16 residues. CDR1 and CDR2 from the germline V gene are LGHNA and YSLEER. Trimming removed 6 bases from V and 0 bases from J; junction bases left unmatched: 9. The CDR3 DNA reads TGCGCCAGCAGGAAACAGGGGGGATTAGCTAACTATGGCTACACCTTC. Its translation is CASRKQGGLANYGYTF.

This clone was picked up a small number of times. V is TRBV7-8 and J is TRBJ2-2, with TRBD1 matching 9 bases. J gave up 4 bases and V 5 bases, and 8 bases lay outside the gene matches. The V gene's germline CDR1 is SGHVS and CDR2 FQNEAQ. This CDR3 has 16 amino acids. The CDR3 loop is CASSPNRGLSTGELFF. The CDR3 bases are TGTGCCAGCAGCCCTAACAGGGGGCTCTCCACCGGGGAGCTGTTTTTT.

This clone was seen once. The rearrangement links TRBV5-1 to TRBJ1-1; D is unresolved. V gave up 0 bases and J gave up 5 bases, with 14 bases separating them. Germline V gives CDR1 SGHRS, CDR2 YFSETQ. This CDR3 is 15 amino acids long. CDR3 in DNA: TGCGCCAGCAGCTTGGGGAGGAAAACGGGGACTGAAGCTTTCTTT. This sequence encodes CASSLGRKTGTEAFF.

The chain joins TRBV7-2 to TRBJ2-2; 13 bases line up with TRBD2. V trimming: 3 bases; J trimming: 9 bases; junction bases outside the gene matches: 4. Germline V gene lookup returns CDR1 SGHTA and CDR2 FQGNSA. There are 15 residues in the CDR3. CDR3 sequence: CASSFTSGGARELFF. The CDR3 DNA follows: TGTGCCAGCAGCTTTACTAGCGGGGGGGCCCGGGAGCTGTTTTTT.

In nucleotides, the CDR3 is TGTGCCAGCAGCCCCGGGCATCGCGGAGAGACCCAGTACTTC. This codes for CASSPGHRGETQYF. The rearrangement uses TRBV7-9 and TRBJ2-5; D is unresolved. The germline CDR1 and CDR2 sequences are SEHNR and FQNEAQ (reference sequence). V shed 5 bases and J shed 4 bases, with 14 bases lying between them. The CDR3 loop spans 14 amino acids. Variable domain in full (rest from reference TRBV7-9 and TRBJ2-5): DTGVSQNPRHKITKRGQNVTFRCDPISEHNRLYWYRQTLGQGPEFLTYFQNEAQLEKSRLLSDRFSAERPKGSFSTLEIQRTEQGDSAMYLCASSPGHRGETQYFGPGTRLLVL.

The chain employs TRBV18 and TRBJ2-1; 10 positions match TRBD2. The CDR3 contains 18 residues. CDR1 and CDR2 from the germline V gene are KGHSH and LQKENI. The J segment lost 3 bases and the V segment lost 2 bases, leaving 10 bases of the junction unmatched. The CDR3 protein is CASSPRVIAGGFYNEQFF. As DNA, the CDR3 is TGTGCCAGCTCACCAAGGGTAATAGCGGGGGGCTTCTACAATGAGCAGTTCTTC.

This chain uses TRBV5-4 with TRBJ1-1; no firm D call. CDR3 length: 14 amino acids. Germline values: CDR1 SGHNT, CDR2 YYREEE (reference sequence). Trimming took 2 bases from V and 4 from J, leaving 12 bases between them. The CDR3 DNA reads TGTGCCAGCAGCTTACCGGACGGGTCCACTGAAGCTTTCTTT. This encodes CASSLPDGSTEAFF.

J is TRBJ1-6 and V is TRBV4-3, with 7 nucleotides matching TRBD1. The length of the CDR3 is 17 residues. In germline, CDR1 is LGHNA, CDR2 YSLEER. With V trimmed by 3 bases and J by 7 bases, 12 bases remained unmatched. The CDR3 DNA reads TGCGCCAGCAGCCATACCGTCCAAGGGGGCTGGAATTCACCCCTCCACTTT. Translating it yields CASSHTVQGGWNSPLHF.

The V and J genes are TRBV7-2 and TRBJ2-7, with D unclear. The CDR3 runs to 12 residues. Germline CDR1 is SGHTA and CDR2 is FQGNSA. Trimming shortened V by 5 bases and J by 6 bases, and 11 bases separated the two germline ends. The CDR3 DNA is TGTGCCAGCAGCACCCAAGGAATCGAGCAGTACTTC. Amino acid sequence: CASSTQGIEQYF. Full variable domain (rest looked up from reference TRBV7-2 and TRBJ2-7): GAGVSQSPSNKVTEKGKDVELRCDPISGHTALYWYRQSLGQGLEFLIYFQGNSAPDKSGLPSDRFSAERTGGSVSTLTIQRTQQEDSAVYLCASSTQGIEQYFGPGTRLTVT.

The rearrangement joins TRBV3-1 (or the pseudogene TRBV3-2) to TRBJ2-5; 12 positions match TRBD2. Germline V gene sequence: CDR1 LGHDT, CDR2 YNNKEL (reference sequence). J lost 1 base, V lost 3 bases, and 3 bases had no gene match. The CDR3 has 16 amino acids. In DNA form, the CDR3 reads TGTGCCAGCAGCCACGGGACTAGCGGGTCCCAAGAGACCCAGTACTTC. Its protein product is CASSHGTSGSQETQYF.

The CDR3 loop reads CASSSTHGTDSYEQYF. The CDR3 DNA follows: TGCGCCAGCAGCTCTACCCACGGGACAGACTCCTACGAGCAGTACTTC. This rearrangement joins TRBV4-1 to TRBJ2-7; TRBD1 aligns across 7 bases. The J segment lost 0 bases and the V segment lost 5 bases, leaving 10 bases of the junction unmatched. The CDR3 runs 16 residues. Per germline, CDR1 MGHRA and CDR2 YSYEKL.

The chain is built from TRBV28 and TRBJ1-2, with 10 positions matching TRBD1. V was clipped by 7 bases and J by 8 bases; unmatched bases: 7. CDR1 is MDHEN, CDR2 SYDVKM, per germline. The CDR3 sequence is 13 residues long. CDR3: CASKPGQGPGYTF. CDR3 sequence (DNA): TGTGCCAGCAAACCGGGACAGGGGCCCGGCTACACCTTC.

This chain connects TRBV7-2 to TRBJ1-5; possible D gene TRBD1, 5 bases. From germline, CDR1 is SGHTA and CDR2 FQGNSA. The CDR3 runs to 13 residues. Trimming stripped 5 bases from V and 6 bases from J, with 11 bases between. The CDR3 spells CASSRGPIQPQHF. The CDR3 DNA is TGTGCCAGCAGCCGGGGACCGATTCAGCCCCAGCATTTT. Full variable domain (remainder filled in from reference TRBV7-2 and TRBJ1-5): GAGVSQSPSNKVTEKGKDVELRCDPISGHTALYWYRQSLGQGLEFLIYFQGNSAPDKSGLPSDRFSAERTGGSVSTLTIQRTQQEDSAVYLCASSRGPIQPQHFGDGTRLSIL.

For the CDR3, the DNA is TGCGCCAGCAGCATATCCGGGGACAGGGGTAATTCACCCCTCCACTTT. Amino acids: CASSISGDRGNSPLHF. V is TRBV5-1 and J is TRBJ1-6; TRBD1 matches at 10 bases. CDR1 and CDR2 (germline): SGHRS, YFSETQ. V lost 4 bases to trimming and J lost 6 bases; unmatched junction nucleotides: 7. CDR3 size: 16 residues.

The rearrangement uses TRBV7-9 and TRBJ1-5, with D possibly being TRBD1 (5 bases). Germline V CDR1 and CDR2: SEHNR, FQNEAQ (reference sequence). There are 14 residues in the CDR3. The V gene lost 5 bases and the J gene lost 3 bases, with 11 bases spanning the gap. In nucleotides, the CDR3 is TGTGCCAGCAGCCCGACAGAGATCAATCAGCCCCAGCATTTT. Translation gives CASSPTEINQPQHF.

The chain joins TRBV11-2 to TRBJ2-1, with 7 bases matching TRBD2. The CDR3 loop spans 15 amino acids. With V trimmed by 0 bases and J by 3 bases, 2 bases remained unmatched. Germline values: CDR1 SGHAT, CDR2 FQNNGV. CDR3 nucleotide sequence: TGTGCCAGCAGCTTAGAGGCTAGCGGCTACAATGAGCAGTTCTTC. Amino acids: CASSLEASGYNEQFF.